These 21 T cell receptor beta chains came from one sample sequenced in a study of cytomegalovirus exposure and HLA in healthy donors (dated by TCRdb to 2017 to 2019). Library generation was performed with the immunoSEQ multiplex PCR assay. This is the immuneACCESS table as TCRdb keeps it, with only in-frame sequences that have V and J called. A part of the clones is gone; compared with another copy, unresolved V genes explain less than half, and the rest is unexplained. The sample records roughly 350,000 clones, just over 85% of which are singletons. The ten largest clones take up 0.84% of the sample. The sequenced sample was PBMCs. These TCRs come from a woman aged 18-29 years in good health and CMV-seronegative.

The V call is TRBV7-9, the J call TRBJ2-7; 8 bases match TRBD2. Germline-derived CDR1 and CDR2 are SEHNR and FQNEAQ (reference sequence). There are 14 residues in the CDR3. V trimming: 3 bases; J trimming: 3 bases; junction bases outside the gene matches: 4. Here the CDR3 DNA reads TGTGCCAGCAGCTTCCAGCGGGAGATCTACGAGCAGTACTTC. Translated: CASSFQREIYEQYF.

J is TRBJ2-1 and V is TRBV6-5; a possible D gene is TRBD2 (7 bases). The V gene's germline CDR1 is MNHEY and CDR2 SVGAGI. This CDR3 spans 15 amino acids. Deletions cut 6 bases from V and 6 bases from J, with 18 bases between. The CDR3 reads CASRNGLGGGNEQFF. DNA of the CDR3: TGTGCCAGCAGAAACGGACTAGGGGGGGGCAATGAGCAGTTCTTC.

V usage is TRBV7-9 and J usage is TRBJ2-7; the match to TRBD1 covers 11 bases. V lost 5 bases, J lost 2 bases, and 5 bases stayed unmatched. This CDR3 comprises 15 residues. CDR1 SEHNR and CDR2 FQNEAQ come from the germline V gene (reference sequence). CDR3 in amino acids: CASSPAGQGAYEQYF. The CDR3 nucleotides are TGTGCCAGCAGCCCGGCGGGACAGGGGGCCTACGAGCAGTACTTC. Filled out from reference TRBV7-9 and TRBJ2-7, the complete variable domain reads DTGVSQNPRHKITKRGQNVTFRCDPISEHNRLYWYRQTLGQGPEFLTYFQNEAQLEKSRLLSDRFSAERPKGSFSTLEIQRTEQGDSAMYLCASSPAGQGAYEQYFGPGTRLTVT.

V usage is TRBV6-1 and J usage is TRBJ1-1; tentatively, D is TRBD1 (5 bases). CDR3 length equals 15 residues. The ends were cut back, 1 base at V and 5 bases at J, with 14 bases in the middle. Germline CDR1 reads MNHNS; CDR2 reads SASEGT. CDR3 residues: CASSEVVGRGTEAFF. Written as DNA, the CDR3 is TGTGCCAGCAGTGAAGTCGTAGGTCGGGGGACTGAAGCTTTCTTT.

The CDR3 DNA reads TGCAGCGTTGTTCGGGTTGCCAGTGAGCAGTTCTTC. Translated, it gives CSVVRVASEQFF. The chain carries TRBV29-1 and TRBJ2-1; D remains unclear. Trimming took off 4 bases at V and 9 bases at J, with 13 bases between the two ends. The CDR3 is 12 amino acids. Germline V gene sequence: CDR1 SQVTM, CDR2 ANQGSEA.

The V and J genes are TRBV27 and TRBJ2-7; 9 bases align to TRBD2. Trimming removed 2 bases from V and 2 bases from J; junction bases left unmatched: 4. Per the germline V gene, CDR1 is MNHEY and CDR2 is SMNVEV (reference sequence). The CDR3 has 15 residues. In DNA, the CDR3 is TGTGCCAGCAGTTTAGCGGGAGGGGGAACCTACGAGCAGTACTTC. It yields the protein CASSLAGGGTYEQYF.

The chain recombines TRBV7-9 with TRBJ2-1, with D possibly TRBD2 on 7 matching bases. Trimming took 3 bases from V and 9 from J, leaving 18 bases between them. The CDR3 spans 15 residues. Germline V gene data show CDR1 as SEHNR and CDR2 as FQNEAQ (reference sequence). CDR3 bases: TGTGCCAGCAGCTTCGCCTCAGCAGGGGAGGGTGAGCAGTTCTTC. It specifies CASSFASAGEGEQFF.

The CDR3 bases are TGTGCCAGCAGTGACTGGGGGACTAGCAACTACGAGCAGTACTTC. Its translation: CASSDWGTSNYEQYF. The rearrangement uses TRBV6-4 and TRBJ2-7; 9 positions agree with TRBD2. This CDR3 has 15 amino acids. CDR1 is MRHNA, CDR2 SNTAGT, per germline. Unmatched junction bases numbered 4, after V lost 1 base and J lost 3 bases.

V and J are TRBV11-2 and TRBJ2-7; D is undetermined. Deletions cut 1 base from V and 3 bases from J, with 10 bases between. Germline lookup yields CDR1 SGHAT and CDR2 FQNNGV. The CDR3 loop spans 14 amino acids. This CDR3 reads CASSLVKRGYEQYF. The DNA of the CDR3 is TGTGCCAGCAGCTTAGTGAAGAGAGGCTACGAGCAGTACTTC.

The chain uses TRBV30 and TRBJ2-1; TRBD2 agrees at 7 bases. The CDR3 is 15 residues long. The V and J ends lost 0 bases and 7 bases, in that order; junction bases with no gene match: 9. Per the germline V gene, CDR1 is GTSNPN and CDR2 is SVGIG (reference sequence). Here the CDR3 DNA reads TGTGCCTGGAGTGTACGGAGCGGGATGGGGAATGAGCAGTTCTTC. Translation: CAWSVRSGMGNEQFF.

The rearrangement links TRBV2 to TRBJ2-7, with TRBD2 matching over 10 bases. The CDR3 loop spans 16 amino acids. Losses at the gene ends were 3 bases for V and 4 bases for J; bases not matched to a gene: 9. In germline, CDR1 is SNHLY, CDR2 FYNNEI. CDR3 sequence: CASSEILAGDFYEQYF. CDR3 DNA: TGTGCCAGCAGTGAGATTCTAGCGGGGGACTTTTACGAGCAGTACTTC.

The chain recombines TRBV6-6 with TRBJ1-1, with 10 bases that match TRBD1. V was pared by 8 bases and J by 2 bases, with 5 bases of the junction left unmatched. The CDR3 length is 14 residues. Germline V gives CDR1 MNHNY, CDR2 SVGAGI (reference sequence). CDR3 in amino acids: CASETGGKNTEAFF. CDR3 bases: TGTGCCAGCGAGACAGGGGGCAAAAACACTGAAGCTTTCTTT.

The chain is built from TRBV5-4 and TRBJ2-5, with 7 positions matching TRBD1. Germline V gene data show CDR1 as SGHNT and CDR2 as YYREEE (reference sequence). J gave up 5 bases and V 1 base, and 5 bases lay outside the gene matches. The CDR3 extends over 14 amino acids. The CDR3 here is CASSLLTGTETQYF. The DNA for the CDR3 is TGTGCCAGCAGCTTGTTGACAGGGACGGAGACCCAGTACTTC. Supplemented by reference TRBV5-4 and TRBJ2-5, the full variable domain reads ETGVTQSPTHLIKTRGQQVTLRCSSQSGHNTVSWYQQALGQGPQFIFQYYREEENGRGNFPPRFSGLQFPNYSSELNVNALELDDSALYLCASSLLTGTETQYFGPGTRLLVL.

The chain recombines TRBV9 with TRBJ2-7, with a possible D match to TRBD1 (6 bases). CDR3 size: 14 residues. Trimming took 0 bases from V and 4 from J, leaving 11 bases between them. Per germline, CDR1 SGDLS and CDR2 YYNGEE. The CDR3 DNA reads TGTGCCAGCAGCGTAGAGGCAGGGGTATACGAGCAGTACTTC. Protein sequence: CASSVEAGVYEQYF.

The chain recombines TRBV6-1 with TRBJ1-2, with 7 bases fitting TRBD1. V was pared by 0 bases and J by 5 bases, with 9 bases of the junction left unmatched. The CDR3 has 16 amino acids. Germline CDR1 MNHNS, CDR2 SASEGT. The CDR3 sequence: CASSEALGQGEYGYTF. CDR3 nucleotide sequence: TGTGCCAGCAGTGAAGCACTCGGGCAGGGGGAATATGGCTACACCTTC.

The V gene is TRBV6-5, the J gene TRBJ2-1; 12 bases map to TRBD2. Germline-derived CDR1 and CDR2 are MNHEY and SVGAGI. The CDR3 is 15 residues long. The J segment lost 13 bases and the V segment lost 2 bases, leaving 9 bases of the junction unmatched. Here the CDR3 reads CASSYLAGGRDPQFF. The CDR3 nucleotides read TGTGCCAGCAGTTACCTAGCGGGAGGGCGGGATCCCCAGTTCTTC.

CDR3: CASSPSTGAGEQYF. CDR3 coding DNA: TGCGCCAGCAGCCCTTCGACAGGGGCGGGCGAGCAGTACTTC. The chain couples TRBV5-1 to TRBJ2-7, with 8 bases matching TRBD1. Trimming at V came to 4 bases and at J to 6 bases, leaving 9 bases not matched to a gene. The CDR3 extends over 14 amino acids. Germline lookup yields CDR1 SGHRS and CDR2 YFSETQ.

V is TRBV5-1 and J is TRBJ2-7; D unclear. CDR1 is SGHRS, CDR2 YFSETQ, per germline. The CDR3 runs to 14 residues. The V end lost 4 bases, the J end lost 1 base, and 12 bases lay between the germline ends. CDR3 sequence (DNA): TGCGCCAGCAGCCTCGCAAGCACGTCCTACGAGCAGTACTTC. Translation: CASSLASTSYEQYF. Supplemented by reference TRBV5-1 and TRBJ2-7, the full variable domain reads KAGVTQTPRYLIKTRGQQVTLSCSPISGHRSVSWYQQTPGQGLQFLFEYFSETQRNKGNFPGRFSGRQFSNSRSEMNVSTLELGDSALYLCASSLASTSYEQYFGPGTRLTVT.

The CDR3 loop is CASPNQAGDGYTF. Here the CDR3 DNA reads TGTGCCAGCCCTAACCAAGCAGGGGATGGCTACACCTTC. The V and J genes are TRBV28 and TRBJ1-2; D perhaps matches TRBD1 (6 bases). Germline CDR1 and CDR2: MDHEN and SYDVKM. V was trimmed by 8 bases and J by 6 bases, leaving 16 bases between them. The CDR3 extends over 13 amino acids.

This clone was counted many times. This sequence joins TRBV6-1 and TRBJ2-1, with D possibly matching TRBD2 (6 bases). CDR1 and CDR2 from the germline V gene are MNHNS and SASEGT. The V gene lost 6 bases and the J gene lost 0 bases, with 12 bases spanning the gap. This CDR3 region has 15 residues. CDR3 residues: CASRRDGSSYNEQFF. CDR3 DNA sequence: TGTGCCAGCAGGAGGGACGGGAGCTCCTACAATGAGCAGTTCTTC.

The J gene is TRBJ2-1, the V gene TRBV6-5; possibly TRBD1 for D (6 bases). The CDR3 has 12 amino acids. V was pared by 5 bases and J by 6 bases, with 8 bases between. CDR1 MNHEY and CDR2 SVGAGI come from the germline V gene. This chain's CDR3 is CASSLQGNEQFF. For the CDR3, the DNA is TGTGCCAGCAGTCTACAGGGCAATGAGCAGTTCTTC.